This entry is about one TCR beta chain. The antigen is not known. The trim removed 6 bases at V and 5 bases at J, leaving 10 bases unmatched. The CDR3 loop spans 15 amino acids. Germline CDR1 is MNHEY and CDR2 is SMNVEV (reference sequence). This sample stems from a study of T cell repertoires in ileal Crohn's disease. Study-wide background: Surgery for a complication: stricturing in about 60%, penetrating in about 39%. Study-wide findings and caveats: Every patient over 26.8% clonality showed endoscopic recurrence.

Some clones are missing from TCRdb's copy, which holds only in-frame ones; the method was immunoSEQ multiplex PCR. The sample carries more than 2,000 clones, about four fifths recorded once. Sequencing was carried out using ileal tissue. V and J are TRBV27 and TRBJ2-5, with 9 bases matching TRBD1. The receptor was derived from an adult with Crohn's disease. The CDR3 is CASSLQQGALETQYF. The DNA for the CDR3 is TGTGCCAGCAGCTTGCAACAGGGGGCGCTGGAGACCCAGTACTTC.